This entry lists 32 T cell receptor beta chains sequenced from one sample in a study of CD8 T cells in Susac syndrome. An input of about 0.45 to 1 ug of RNA was subjected to reverse transcription using random hexamers. TCRdb reanalysed the immunoSEQ multiplex PCR reads using MiXCR and keeps one entry per CDR3 protein. The table shows around 150,000 distinct CDR3 sequences, with 90% to 95% occurring only once. The sequenced material came from CD4+ T cells from PBMCs. The receptors originated from a human donor in good health.

The V gene is TRBV30, the J gene TRBJ2-7, with 9 bases aligning to TRBD1. The CDR3 runs 13 residues. Germline values: CDR1 GTSNPN, CDR2 SVGIG (reference sequence). V lost 3 bases, J lost 5 bases, and 5 bases stayed unmatched. CDR3 in amino acids: CAWSGQGNHEQYF. The CDR3 coding sequence is TGTGCCTGGAGCGGACAGGGGAACCACGAGCAGTACTTC.

This chain joins TRBV5-6 and TRBJ1-6; possibly TRBD1 for D (6 bases). CDR3 size: 13 residues. Germline lookup yields CDR1 SGHDT and CDR2 YYEEEE. V was cut by 0 bases and J by 11 bases, with 9 bases left in between. The CDR3 DNA reads TGTGCCAGCAGCTTGGTGGGACAACCACCCCTCCACTTT. Its protein product is CASSLVGQPPLHF. The variable domain in full, completed from reference TRBV5-6 and TRBJ1-6, reads DAGVTQSPTHLIKTRGQQVTLRCSPKSGHDTVSWYQQALGQGPQFIFQYYEEEERQRGNFPDRFSGHQFPNYSSELNVNALLLGDSALYLCASSLVGQPPLHFGNGTRLTVT.

This clonotype was picked up one time. The rearrangement uses TRBV3-1 and TRBJ1-5; D possibly corresponds to TRBD1 (5 bases). Trimming stripped 5 bases from V and 6 bases from J, with 17 bases between. This CDR3 spans 15 amino acids. Germline V gives CDR1 LGHDT, CDR2 YNNKEL (reference sequence). CDR3 DNA: TGTGCCAGCAGCGCCTCAGGGAGTCGTACTCAGCCCCAGCATTTT. Translating gives CASSASGSRTQPQHF. The full variable domain, in which reference TRBV3-1 and TRBJ1-5 provide the parts outside the CDR3, is DTAVSQTPKYLVTQMGNDKSIKCEQNLGHDTMYWYKQDSKKFLKIMFSYNNKELIINETVPNRFSPKSPDKAHLNLHINSLELGDSAVYFCASSASGSRTQPQHFGDGTRLSIL.

This clonotype was observed once. The chain recombines TRBV12-3 or TRBV12-4 with TRBJ2-5; 7 nucleotides line up with TRBD1. Trimming took 6 bases from V and 10 from J; bases not matched to a gene: 5. The CDR3 has 11 amino acids. The CDR3 DNA reads TGTGCCAGCAGCCTTACAGGGGACCAGTACTTC. Translation: CASSLTGDQYF.

The chain joins TRBV30 to TRBJ1-2; 12 bases align to TRBD1. This CDR3 is 13 amino acids long. V was clipped by 5 bases and J by 7 bases; unmatched bases: 5. CDR1 GTSNPN and CDR2 SVGIG come from the germline V gene (reference sequence). This CDR3 is CAWPGQGALGYTF. Here the CDR3 DNA reads TGTGCCTGGCCGGGACAGGGGGCGCTTGGCTACACCTTC.

The chain employs TRBV7-9 and TRBJ2-3; 8 bases match TRBD1. Germline CDR1 reads SEHNR; CDR2 reads FQNEAQ (reference sequence). V lost 3 bases and J lost 3; bases outside the gene matches: 5. This CDR3 is 15 amino acids long. The CDR3 spells CASSFTTGGTDTQYF. The CDR3 bases are TGTGCCAGCAGCTTCACTACAGGGGGAACAGATACGCAGTATTTT.

V usage is TRBV5-4 and J usage is TRBJ1-3; D perhaps matches TRBD1 (5 bases). Germline CDR1 and CDR2: SGHNT and YYREEE (reference sequence). V lost 0 bases and J 2 bases, leaving 9 bases between the germline ends. The CDR3 consists of 15 residues. The CDR3 nucleotides are TGTGCCAGCAGCTTGGGGTCGGGGGCTGGAAACACCATATATTTT. Protein: CASSLGSGAGNTIYF. The full variable domain, with the rest looked up from reference TRBV5-4 and TRBJ1-3, is ETGVTQSPTHLIKTRGQQVTLRCSSQSGHNTVSWYQQALGQGPQFIFQYYREEENGRGNFPPRFSGLQFPNYSSELNVNALELDDSALYLCASSLGSGAGNTIYFGEGSWLTVV.

The J gene is TRBJ1-2, the V gene TRBV7-9; D possibly corresponds to TRBD1 (6 bases). The CDR3 has 14 residues. Trimming stripped 6 bases from V and 4 bases from J, with 15 bases between. The germline V gene encodes CDR1 SEHNR and CDR2 FQNEAQ (reference sequence). CDR3 sequence: CASSSAGGGYGYTF. For the CDR3, the DNA is TGTGCCAGCAGTTCGGCGGGGGGCGGCTATGGCTACACCTTC.

The chain combines TRBV9 with TRBJ2-3; TRBD2 is a possible D gene (6 bases). V lost 6 bases and J lost 7, with 18 bases in between. Germline lookup yields CDR1 SGDLS and CDR2 YYNGEE. The CDR3 contains 14 residues. The CDR3 region has the DNA TGTGCCAGCACCCGCTCTTCGGAGGGGTATACGCAGTATTTT. The encoded protein is CASTRSSEGYTQYF.

The V gene is TRBV7-3, the J gene TRBJ2-7; D is perhaps TRBD2 (5 bases). The CDR3 covers 15 residues. V was clipped by 5 bases and J by 5 bases, with 19 bases between them. The germline V gene encodes CDR1 SGHTA and CDR2 FQGTGA. Here the CDR3 reads CASSQIAGDAHEQYF. Written as DNA, the CDR3 is TGTGCCAGCAGCCAAATTGCGGGCGATGCCCACGAGCAGTACTTC.

The rearrangement links TRBV7-2 to TRBJ2-7; D is uncertain. The CDR3 is 14 amino acids. Trimming cost V 5 bases and J 0 bases, with 11 bases left between them. CDR1 is SGHTA, CDR2 FQGNSA, per germline. The CDR3: CASSVSEVSYEQYF. CDR3 nucleotide sequence: TGTGCCAGCAGCGTGTCTGAAGTCTCCTACGAGCAGTACTTC.

The chain's CDR3 is CSVRDRGYNEQFF. CDR3 in DNA: TGCAGCGTCCGGGACAGGGGTTACAATGAGCAGTTCTTC. The genes are TRBV29-1 and TRBJ2-1; 10 bases fit TRBD1. Germline V gene sequence: CDR1 SQVTM, CDR2 ANQGSEA. Trimming took 6 bases from V and 4 from J; bases not matched to a gene: 3. This CDR3 has 13 amino acids.

The chain uses TRBV20-1 and TRBJ2-1; D not resolved. Trimming took 1 base from V and 5 from J, leaving 9 bases between them. This CDR3 has 13 residues. Germline V lookup: CDR1 DFQATT, CDR2 SNEGSKA (reference sequence). In nucleotides, the CDR3 is TGCAGTGCTAGAGCCCCTCCCGACAATGAGCAGTTCTTC. It codes for CSARAPPDNEQFF.

V is TRBV9 and J is TRBJ2-1; D possibly uses TRBD1 or TRBD2 (5 bases each). Trimming took off 0 bases at V and 3 bases at J, with 10 bases between the two ends. The length of the CDR3 is 15 residues. The germline V gene has CDR1 SGDLS and CDR2 YYNGEE. The CDR3 sequence is CASSVERGNYNEQFF. The CDR3 DNA reads TGTGCCAGCAGCGTAGAGAGGGGCAACTACAATGAGCAGTTCTTC.

This chain connects TRBV5-4 to TRBJ1-6; D is possibly TRBD1 (5 bases). The germline V gene has CDR1 SGHNT and CDR2 YYREEE (reference sequence). The CDR3 is made up of 15 amino acids. The germline V and J ends were trimmed by 4 bases and 6 bases, with 14 bases remaining between them. The CDR3 here is CASSRGHRSNSPLHF. The CDR3, as DNA: TGTGCCAGCAGCCGAGGACATCGCAGTAATTCACCCCTCCACTTT.

The rearrangement uses TRBV7-9 and TRBJ1-1; D is ambiguous. This CDR3 contains 11 residues. V lost 5 bases and J 8 bases, leaving 9 bases between the germline ends. The germline gives CDR1 SEHNR, CDR2 FQNEAQ (reference sequence). The CDR3 is CASSPATEAFF. DNA of the CDR3: TGTGCCAGCAGCCCTGCCACCGAAGCTTTCTTT.

The gene calls are TRBV12-3 or TRBV12-4 and TRBJ1-1; the D gene is possibly TRBD1 (5 bases). The CDR3 runs 13 residues. V was shortened by 6 bases and J by 11 bases, with 19 bases between the two germline ends. The DNA for the CDR3 is TGTGCCAGCAGCCTGGGGCTCCGTTTAAGGGCTTTCTTT. It translates to CASSLGLRLRAFF.

The CDR3 region is CAISEPSRRTYYGYTF. For the CDR3, the DNA is TGTGCCATCAGTGAGCCCTCTCGGCGGACCTACTATGGCTACACCTTC. V and J are TRBV10-3 and TRBJ1-2; no clear D. Trimming removed 2 bases at V and 3 bases at J, with 16 bases between. Germline V gene sequence: CDR1 ENHRY, CDR2 SYGVKD. This CDR3 is 16 amino acids long.

The gene calls are TRBV5-3 and TRBJ1-2; TRBD1 is a possible D gene (6 bases). TRBV5-3 is marked as an open reading frame, function uncertain. This CDR3 has 13 residues. V shed 3 bases and J shed 6 bases, with 12 bases lying between them. The CDR3 DNA sequence: TGTGCCAGAAGCTCGCTCCGGGACAATGGCTACACCTTC. It translates to CARSSLRDNGYTF.

The V gene is TRBV13, the J gene TRBJ2-7, with TRBD1 identical over 7 bases. V trimming: 4 bases; J trimming: 12 bases; junction bases outside the gene matches: 12. Germline V gene lookup returns CDR1 PRHDT and CDR2 FYEKMQ (reference sequence). The CDR3 length is 13 residues. The CDR3 loop reads CASSSPDREMVYF. The CDR3 DNA reads as TGTGCCAGCAGCTCTCCCGACAGGGAAATGGTGTACTTC.

The chain recombines TRBV29-1 with TRBJ1-1; 7 bases are shared with TRBD1. Germline V gene data show CDR1 as SQVTM and CDR2 as ANQGSEA. CDR3 length: 13 amino acids. Losses at the gene ends were 7 bases for V and 2 bases for J; bases not matched to a gene: 7. The CDR3 DNA sequence: TGCAGCGGTGGTGGACAGGCAAACACTGAAGCTTTCTTT. Its translation is CSGGGQANTEAFF.

The CDR3 region is CASSLIGSPYEQYF. DNA of the CDR3: TGTGCCAGCAGCTTAATCGGCAGCCCTTACGAGCAGTACTTC. The V gene is TRBV7-2, the J gene TRBJ2-7; D call uncertain. Germline V lookup: CDR1 SGHTA, CDR2 FQGNSA. With 2 bases removed from V and 4 bases from J, the gap between germline ends came to 12 bases. This CDR3 spans 14 amino acids.

The chain has TRBV6-5 and TRBJ2-2; TRBD2 matches 8 bases. The germline V gene has CDR1 MNHEY and CDR2 SVGAGI. The CDR3 has 16 residues. J was trimmed by 4 bases and V by 2 bases; bases with no gene match: 6. The CDR3 spells CASSYVGGGSTGELFF. The CDR3 DNA reads as TGTGCCAGCAGTTACGTCGGCGGGGGGAGCACCGGGGAGCTGTTTTTT.

This rearrangement joins TRBV6-5 to TRBJ2-1; D is possibly TRBD1 or TRBD2 (7 bases each). The V end lost 8 bases, the J end lost 7 bases, and 21 bases lay between the germline ends. The germline gives CDR1 MNHEY, CDR2 SVGAGI. The CDR3 totals 15 residues. The CDR3 spells CASWTRGGGRNEQFF. As DNA, the CDR3 is TGTGCCAGCTGGACCAGGGGGGGCGGAAGGAATGAGCAGTTCTTC.

The V and J genes are TRBV2 and TRBJ1-2; no clear D gene. The V and J ends lost 3 bases and 8 bases respectively, with 10 bases between them. CDR3 length: 12 amino acids. Per the germline V gene, CDR1 is SNHLY and CDR2 is FYNNEI. CDR3 sequence reads: CASSDPAGGYTF. DNA of the CDR3: TGTGCCAGCAGTGACCCGGCGGGGGGCTACACCTTC.

V and J are TRBV20-1 and TRBJ2-3, with D uncertain. Trimming took off 3 bases at V and 6 bases at J, with 13 bases between the two ends. CDR3 length equals 13 residues. The germline V gene encodes CDR1 DFQATT and CDR2 SNEGSKA (reference sequence). The CDR3 reads CSARWSLLDTQYF. In nucleotides, the CDR3 is TGCAGTGCTAGGTGGAGCCTTCTCGATACGCAGTATTTT.

The CDR3 sequence: CASSESGGVSGYTF. For the CDR3, the DNA is TGTGCCAGCAGTGAATCCGGGGGCGTGAGTGGCTACACCTTC. The gene calls are TRBV25-1 and TRBJ1-2; possible D gene TRBD1, 6 bases. Germline CDR1 is MGHDK and CDR2 is SYGVNS. The CDR3 has 14 residues. V was shortened by 1 base and J by 7 bases, with 13 bases between the two germline ends.

This chain links TRBV18 with TRBJ1-6, with D perhaps TRBD1 (5 bases). Germline CDR1 KGHSH, CDR2 LQKENI. Trimming took 3 bases from V and 10 from J, leaving 7 bases between them. The CDR3 contains 12 residues. The CDR3 here is CASSPRGSPLHF. DNA for the CDR3: TGTGCCAGCTCACCGAGGGGATCACCCCTCCACTTT.

The rearrangement uses TRBV20-1 and TRBJ1-1; D is undetermined. The CDR3 covers 15 residues. Trimming cost V 0 bases and J 3 bases, with 14 bases left between them. The germline V gene encodes CDR1 DFQATT and CDR2 SNEGSKA (reference sequence). CDR3 sequence (DNA): TGCAGTGCTAGAGATCCGGCGAGGGTGGACACTGAAGCTTTCTTT. Translating gives CSARDPARVDTEAFF.

V and J are TRBV27 and TRBJ1-2; no firm D call. V dropped 3 bases and J dropped 2 bases, with 7 bases sitting between them. This CDR3 spans 13 amino acids. The V gene's germline CDR1 is MNHEY and CDR2 SMNVEV (reference sequence). CDR3 protein: CASSFANNYGYTF. DNA of the CDR3: TGTGCCAGCAGTTTTGCCAACAACTATGGCTACACCTTC.

The V gene is TRBV12-5, the J gene TRBJ1-2, with D unresolved. The CDR3 sequence is 13 residues long. V lost 7 bases and J lost 2, with 11 bases in between. From germline, CDR1 is LGHNT and CDR2 FRNRAP. The CDR3 spells CASDLSPNYGYTF. The CDR3 nucleotides are TGTGCTAGTGACCTCTCACCAAACTATGGCTACACCTTC.

This clonotype was recorded only once. The V call is TRBV29-1, the J call TRBJ1-1; 8 nucleotides match TRBD1. V lost 3 bases to trimming and J lost 1 base; unmatched junction nucleotides: 4. The CDR3 has 14 residues. CDR1 SQVTM and CDR2 ANQGSEA come from the germline V gene. Here the CDR3 reads CSVDAQGGNTEAFF. DNA for the CDR3: TGCAGCGTTGACGCACAGGGGGGGAACACTGAAGCTTTCTTT.